This record looks at one TCR beta chain sequence and its context. CD45RO negativity and positive selection for CCR7 defined naive CD8 cells, a population that excluded terminally differentiated effector memory CD45RA+ cells. This record belongs to a study of shared clonotypes between healthy human individuals. Study-level background: A couple of women and three men aged 18 to 49 served as donors.

Trimming left V 7 bases short and J 5 bases short, with 23 bases between. The CDR3 is 17 residues long. Germline V CDR1 and CDR2: MGHDK, SYGVNS. Sequenced by immunoSEQ multiplex PCR; TCRdb stores in-frame clones only, minus some. The table has some 2.1 million clones, 85% to 95% seen once; the top ten hold roughly 1%. Specimen: naive CD8+ T cells sorted from blood. The receptor was derived from a man aged 18-30 years in good health. The chain is built from TRBV25-1 and TRBJ2-2, with D perhaps given as TRBD1 or TRBD2 (5 bases each). The CDR3 nucleotides read TGTGCCAGCATTGATTGGGGACCCCCTGTGGGGACCGGGGAGCTGTTTTTT. Translated, it gives CASIDWGPPVGTGELFF. Drawing the rest from reference TRBV25-1 and TRBJ2-2, the complete variable domain is EADIYQTPRYLVIGTGKKITLECSQTMGHDKMYWYQQDPGMELHLIHYSYGVNSTEKGDLSSESTVSRIRTEHFPLTLESARPSHTSQYLCASIDWGPPVGTGELFFGEGSRLTVL.